This T cell receptor beta chain was profiled in a study of T cells after yellow fever vaccination. Study results and caveats: A limited proportion of clonotypes was detected within both the CD4 and CD8 compartments. Secondary responses were weaker yet peaked faster, day 5 versus 15.

This clonotype was counted only a few times. Its antigen remains unknown. Each CDR3 protein is one row after TCRdb ran MiXCR on the 5' RACE reads. The sample holds around 600,000 distinct CDR3 sequences, more than 9% seen once. The CDR3 contains 13 residues. Germline values: CDR1 PRHDT, CDR2 FYEKMQ (reference sequence). V gave up 7 bases and J gave up 5 bases, with 14 bases separating them. Sequenced material: PBMCs, taken on the day of the yellow fever booster vaccination. The V call is TRBV13, the J call TRBJ2-5; D gene uncertain. The source is a man aged 25-40 years who received the YFV17D yellow fever vaccine. CDR3 DNA sequence: TGTGCCAGCACCAGTGGCTTGCGGGAGACCCAGTACTTC. Amino acids: CASTSGLRETQYF.